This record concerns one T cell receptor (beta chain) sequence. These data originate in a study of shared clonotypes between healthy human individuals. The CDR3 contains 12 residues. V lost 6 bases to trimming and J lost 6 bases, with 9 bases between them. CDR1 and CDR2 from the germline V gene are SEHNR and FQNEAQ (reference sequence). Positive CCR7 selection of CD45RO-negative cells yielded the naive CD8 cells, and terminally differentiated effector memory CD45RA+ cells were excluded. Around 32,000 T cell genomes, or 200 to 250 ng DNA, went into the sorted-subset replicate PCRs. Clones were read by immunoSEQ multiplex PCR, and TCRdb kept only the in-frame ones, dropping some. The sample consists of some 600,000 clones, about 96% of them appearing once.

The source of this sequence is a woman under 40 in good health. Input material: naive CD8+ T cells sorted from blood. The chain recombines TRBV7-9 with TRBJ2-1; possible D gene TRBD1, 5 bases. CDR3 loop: CASSSGFNEQFF. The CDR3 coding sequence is TGTGCCAGCAGTTCAGGGTTCAATGAGCAGTTCTTC.